Here is one T cell receptor beta chain with its context. Its antigen is still unknown. This sample is part of a study of cytomegalovirus exposure and HLA in healthy donors. Study findings and constraints: An analysis done earlier found most TCR beta V segments productive about 87% or about 30% of the time. Specific recognition of CMV antigens was confirmed in vitro for three chains (all CMV-associated).

CDR3 size: 21 residues. Germline CDR1 and CDR2: SGDLS and YYNGEE. J lost 1 base, V lost 0 bases, and 14 bases had no gene match. Primers for the PCR totalled 60 Vbeta and 13 Jbeta. Some clones are missing from TCRdb's copy, which holds only in-frame ones; the method was immunoSEQ multiplex PCR. Of about 130,000 clones in the sample, approximately 84% were seen once. The sequence was collected from a man aged 18 to 30 in good health and CMV-seropositive. J is TRBJ2-2 and V is TRBV9; 11 bases align to TRBD2. The sequenced sample consisted of PBMCs. The CDR3 loop is CASSVAASGGTENLNTGELFF. The CDR3, as DNA: TGTGCCAGCAGCGTAGCTGCTAGCGGGGGGACAGAAAACTTGAACACCGGGGAGCTGTTTTTT.